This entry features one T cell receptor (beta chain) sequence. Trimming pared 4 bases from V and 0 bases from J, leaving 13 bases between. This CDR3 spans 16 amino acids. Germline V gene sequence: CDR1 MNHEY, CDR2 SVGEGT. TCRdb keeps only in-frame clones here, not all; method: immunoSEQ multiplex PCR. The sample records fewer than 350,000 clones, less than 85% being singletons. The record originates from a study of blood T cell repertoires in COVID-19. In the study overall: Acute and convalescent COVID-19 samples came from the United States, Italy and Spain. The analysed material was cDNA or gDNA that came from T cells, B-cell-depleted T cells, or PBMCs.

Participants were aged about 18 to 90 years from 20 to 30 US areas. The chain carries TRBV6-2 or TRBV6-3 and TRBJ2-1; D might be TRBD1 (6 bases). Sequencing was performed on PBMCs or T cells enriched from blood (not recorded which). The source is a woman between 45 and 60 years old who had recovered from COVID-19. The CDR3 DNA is TGTGCCAGCAGTTCCGGGACACAGGCCTCCTACAATGAGCAGTTCTTC. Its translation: CASSSGTQASYNEQFF.